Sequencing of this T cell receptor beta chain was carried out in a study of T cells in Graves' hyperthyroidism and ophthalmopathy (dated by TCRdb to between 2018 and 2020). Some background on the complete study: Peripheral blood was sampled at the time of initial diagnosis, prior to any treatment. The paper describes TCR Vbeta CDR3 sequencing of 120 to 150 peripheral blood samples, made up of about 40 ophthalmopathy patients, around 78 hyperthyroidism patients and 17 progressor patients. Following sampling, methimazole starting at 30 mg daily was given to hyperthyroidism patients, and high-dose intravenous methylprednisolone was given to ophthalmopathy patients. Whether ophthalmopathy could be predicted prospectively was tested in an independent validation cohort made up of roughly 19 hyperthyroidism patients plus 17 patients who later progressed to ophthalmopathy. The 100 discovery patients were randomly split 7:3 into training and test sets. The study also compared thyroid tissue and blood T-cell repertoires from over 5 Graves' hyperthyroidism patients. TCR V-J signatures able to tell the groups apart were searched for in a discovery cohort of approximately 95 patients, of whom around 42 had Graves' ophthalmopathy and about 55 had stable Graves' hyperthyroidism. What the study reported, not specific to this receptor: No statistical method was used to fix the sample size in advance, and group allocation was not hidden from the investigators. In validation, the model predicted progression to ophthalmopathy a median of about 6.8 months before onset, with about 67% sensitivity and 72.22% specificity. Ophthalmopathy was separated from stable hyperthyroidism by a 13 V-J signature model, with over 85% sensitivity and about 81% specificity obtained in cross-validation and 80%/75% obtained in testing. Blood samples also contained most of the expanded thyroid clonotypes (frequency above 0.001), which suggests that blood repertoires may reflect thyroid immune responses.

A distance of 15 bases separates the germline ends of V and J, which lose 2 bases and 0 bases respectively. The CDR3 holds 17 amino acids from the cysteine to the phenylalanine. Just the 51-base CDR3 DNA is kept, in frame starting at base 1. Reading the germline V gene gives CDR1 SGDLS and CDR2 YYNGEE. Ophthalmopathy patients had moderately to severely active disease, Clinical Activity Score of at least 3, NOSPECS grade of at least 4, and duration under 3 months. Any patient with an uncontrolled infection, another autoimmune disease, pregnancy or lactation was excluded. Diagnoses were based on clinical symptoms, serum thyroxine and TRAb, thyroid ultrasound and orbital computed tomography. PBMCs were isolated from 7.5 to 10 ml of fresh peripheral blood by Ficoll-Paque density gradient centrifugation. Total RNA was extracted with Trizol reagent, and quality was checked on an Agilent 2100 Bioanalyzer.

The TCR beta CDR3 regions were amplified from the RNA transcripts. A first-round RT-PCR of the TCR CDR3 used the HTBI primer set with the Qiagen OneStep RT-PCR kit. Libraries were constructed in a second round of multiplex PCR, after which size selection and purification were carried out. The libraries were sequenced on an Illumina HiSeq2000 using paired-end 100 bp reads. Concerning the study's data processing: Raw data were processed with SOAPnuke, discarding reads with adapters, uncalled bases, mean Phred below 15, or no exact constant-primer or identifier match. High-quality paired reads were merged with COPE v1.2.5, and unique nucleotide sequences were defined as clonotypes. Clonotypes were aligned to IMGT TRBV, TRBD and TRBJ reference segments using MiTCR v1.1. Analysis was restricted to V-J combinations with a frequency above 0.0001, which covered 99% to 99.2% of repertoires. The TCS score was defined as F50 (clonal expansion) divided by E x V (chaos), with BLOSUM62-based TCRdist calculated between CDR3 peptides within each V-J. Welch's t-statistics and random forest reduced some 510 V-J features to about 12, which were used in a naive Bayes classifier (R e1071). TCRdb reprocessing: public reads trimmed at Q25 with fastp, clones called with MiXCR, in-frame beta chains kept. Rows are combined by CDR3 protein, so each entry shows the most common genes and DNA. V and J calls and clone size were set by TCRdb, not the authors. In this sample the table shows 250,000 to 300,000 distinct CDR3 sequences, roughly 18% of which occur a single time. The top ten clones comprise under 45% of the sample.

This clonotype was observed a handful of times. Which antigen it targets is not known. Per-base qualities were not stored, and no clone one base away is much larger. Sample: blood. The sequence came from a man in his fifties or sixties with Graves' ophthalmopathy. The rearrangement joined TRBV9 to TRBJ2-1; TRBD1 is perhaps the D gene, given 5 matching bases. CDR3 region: CASSVDLRGSSYNEQFF. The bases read TGTGCCAGCAGCGTCGACTTAAGGGGAAGCTCCTACAATGAGCAGTTCTTC.